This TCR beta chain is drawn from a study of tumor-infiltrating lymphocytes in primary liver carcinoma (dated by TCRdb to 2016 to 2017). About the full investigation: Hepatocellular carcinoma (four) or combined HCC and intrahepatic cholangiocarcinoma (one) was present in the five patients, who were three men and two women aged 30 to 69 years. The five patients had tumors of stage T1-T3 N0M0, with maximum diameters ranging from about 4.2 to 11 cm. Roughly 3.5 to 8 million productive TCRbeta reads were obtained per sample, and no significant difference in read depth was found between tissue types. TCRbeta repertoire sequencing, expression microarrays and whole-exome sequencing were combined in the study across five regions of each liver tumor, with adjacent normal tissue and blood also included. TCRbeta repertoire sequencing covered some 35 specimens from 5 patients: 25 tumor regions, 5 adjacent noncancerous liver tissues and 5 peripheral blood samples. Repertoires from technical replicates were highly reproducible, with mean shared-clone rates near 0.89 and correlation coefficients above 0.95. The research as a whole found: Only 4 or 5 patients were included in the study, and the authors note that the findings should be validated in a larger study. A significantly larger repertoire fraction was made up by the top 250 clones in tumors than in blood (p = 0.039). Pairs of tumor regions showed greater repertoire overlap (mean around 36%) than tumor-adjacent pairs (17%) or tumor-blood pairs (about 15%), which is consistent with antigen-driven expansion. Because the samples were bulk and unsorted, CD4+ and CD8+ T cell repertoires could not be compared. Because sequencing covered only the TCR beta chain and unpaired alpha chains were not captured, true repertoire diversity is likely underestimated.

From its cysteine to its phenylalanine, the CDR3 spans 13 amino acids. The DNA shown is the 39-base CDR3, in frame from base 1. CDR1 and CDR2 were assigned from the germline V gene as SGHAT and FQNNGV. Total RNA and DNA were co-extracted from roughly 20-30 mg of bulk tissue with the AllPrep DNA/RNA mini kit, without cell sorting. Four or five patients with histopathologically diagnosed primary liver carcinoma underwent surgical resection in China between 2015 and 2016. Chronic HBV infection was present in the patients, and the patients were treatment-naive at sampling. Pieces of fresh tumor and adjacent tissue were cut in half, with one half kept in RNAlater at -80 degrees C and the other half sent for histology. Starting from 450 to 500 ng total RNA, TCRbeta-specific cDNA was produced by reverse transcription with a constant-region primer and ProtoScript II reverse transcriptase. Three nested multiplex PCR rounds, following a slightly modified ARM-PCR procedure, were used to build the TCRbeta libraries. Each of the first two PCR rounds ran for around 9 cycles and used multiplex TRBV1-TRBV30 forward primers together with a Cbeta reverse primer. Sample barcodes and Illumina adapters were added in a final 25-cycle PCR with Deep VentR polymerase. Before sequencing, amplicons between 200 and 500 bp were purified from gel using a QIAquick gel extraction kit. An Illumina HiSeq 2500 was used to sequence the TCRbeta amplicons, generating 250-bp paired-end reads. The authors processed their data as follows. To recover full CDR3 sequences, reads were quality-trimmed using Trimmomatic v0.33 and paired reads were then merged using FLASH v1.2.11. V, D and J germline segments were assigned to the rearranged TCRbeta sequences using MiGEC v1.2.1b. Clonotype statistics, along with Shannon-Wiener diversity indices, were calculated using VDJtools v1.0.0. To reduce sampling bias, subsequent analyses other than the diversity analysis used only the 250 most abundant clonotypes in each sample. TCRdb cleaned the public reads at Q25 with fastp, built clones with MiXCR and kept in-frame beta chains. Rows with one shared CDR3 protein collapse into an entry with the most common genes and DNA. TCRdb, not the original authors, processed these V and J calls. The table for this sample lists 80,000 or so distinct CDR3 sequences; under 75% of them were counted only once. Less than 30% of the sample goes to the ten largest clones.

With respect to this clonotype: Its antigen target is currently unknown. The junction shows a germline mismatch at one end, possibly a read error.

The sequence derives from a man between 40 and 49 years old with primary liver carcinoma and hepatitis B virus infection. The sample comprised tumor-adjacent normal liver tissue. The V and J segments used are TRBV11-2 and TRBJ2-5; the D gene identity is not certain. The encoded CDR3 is CASSINIQGTQYF. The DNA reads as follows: TGTGCCAGCAGCATTAATATCCAAGGGACCCAGTACTTC.